This T cell receptor (beta chain) was documented in a study of blood T cell repertoires in COVID-19. Study-level background: Samples taken during acute and convalescent COVID-19 were collected in the United States, Italy and Spain.

Here immunoSEQ multiplex PCR was the method, and the copy in TCRdb shows in-frame clones only, minus some. The sample records roughly 50,000 clones, about 90% being singletons. The CDR3 consists of 14 residues. Per germline, CDR1 KGHDR and CDR2 SFDVKD. V was trimmed by 9 bases and J by 4 bases, leaving 17 bases between them. The sequencing input was peripheral blood. The gene calls are TRBV24-1 and TRBJ1-2; a possible D gene is TRBD1 (6 bases). This clonotype was sampled from a human donor with active COVID-19. The donor label of this sample is uncertain. CDR3 nucleotide sequence: TGTGCCACCCACACAGGGAGCGGGGGCTATGGCTACACCTTC. This translates into CATHTGSGGYGYTF.